A selection of T cell receptor beta chains follows, all from one sample in a study of blood T cells in healthy people across ages. MiXCR, run by TCRdb on the 5' RACE reads, gives a single entry per CDR3 protein. The sample consists of about 1,800,000 distinct CDR3 sequences, 28% of them appearing once. Material: blood. The receptor set was obtained from a young woman in good health. CDR3s include the opening cysteine and the closing phenylalanine or tryptophan.

j_call | v_call | cdr3_aa
TRBJ1-1 | TRBV20-1 | CSARDGQTAFF
. | TRBV18 | CASSPRDRGFFEQYF
TRBJ1-2 | TRBV3-1 | CASSLDRGPSGYTF
TRBJ2-1 | TRBV9 | CASSVLGLAPDEQFF
TRBJ2-5 | TRBV7-2 | CASSYPTGTEAQYF
TRBJ1-6 | TRBV2 | CASRRDLGNSPLHF
TRBJ2-2 | TRBV9 | CASSVVRDPNTGELFF
TRBJ1-1 | TRBV29-1 | CSARKTGGWAFF
TRBJ2-3 | TRBV5-4 | CASSPWSKSTDTQYF
TRBJ1-1 | TRBV6-1 | CASNAYAGAFF
TRBJ2-3 | TRBV7-2 | CASSTRQGAIDTQYF
TRBJ1-5 | TRBV27 | CASSLSGPRVGQPQHF